Included here is one T cell receptor beta chain sequence, with context. As yet, its antigen is unknown. The germline gene is not matched at one end of the junction; a read error may be the cause. The data are from a study of blood T cells in healthy people across ages. General study points: Age brought a roughly linear fall in TCR beta diversity measured per million T cells.

The CDR3 has 14 residues. CDR1 is KGHSH, CDR2 LQKENI, per germline. Primers used in a second PCR of roughly 6 to 11 cycles were a sample-barcoded 5' primer and a J-beta primer mix. TCRdb reprocessed the 5' RACE reads with MiXCR, giving one entry per CDR3 protein. This table holds 2 million or so distinct CDR3 sequences, 49% found once. The sample was blood. The chain links TRBV18 to TRBJ2-5; tentative D call: TRBD1 (5 bases). The receptor comes from a woman aged 40-49 years in good health. In DNA, the CDR3 is TGTGCCAGCTCACCTGACAGTCCCCAAGAGACCCGGTACTTC. Encoded protein: CASSPDSPQETRYF.